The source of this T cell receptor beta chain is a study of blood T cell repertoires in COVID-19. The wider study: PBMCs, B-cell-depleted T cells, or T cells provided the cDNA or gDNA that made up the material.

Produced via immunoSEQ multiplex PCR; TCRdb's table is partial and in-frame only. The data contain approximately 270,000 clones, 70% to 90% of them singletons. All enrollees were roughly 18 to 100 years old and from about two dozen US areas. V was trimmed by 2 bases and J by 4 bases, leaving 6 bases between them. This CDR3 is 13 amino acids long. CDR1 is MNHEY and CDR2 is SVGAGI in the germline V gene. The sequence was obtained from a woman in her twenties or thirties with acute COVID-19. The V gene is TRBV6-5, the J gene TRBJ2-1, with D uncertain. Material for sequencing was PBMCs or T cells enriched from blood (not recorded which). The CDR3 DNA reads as TGTGCCAGCAGTTACGGCGGTTACAATGAGCAGTTCTTC. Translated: CASSYGGYNEQFF.